The 7 T cell receptor beta chains given below trace back to one sample, sequenced in a study of CD8+CD57+ T cells in acquired aplastic anemia. Genomic DNA, serving as template, underwent TCR beta VDJ and CDR3 profiling. TCRdb re-derived calls from the reads in MiXCR, one entry per CDR3 protein. The profile shows under 200,000 distinct CDR3 sequences, roughly half of them singletons. It was patients with CD8+CD57+ cell expansion by flow cytometry who were chosen for sequencing. Sequences were obtained from sorted CD4+, CD8+, or CD8+CD57+ T cells (not recorded which) from PBMCs. Receptor source: a human donor with aplastic anemia.

This clonotype has only a few counts. This chain joins TRBV2 and TRBJ1-5, with 8 bases lining up with TRBD1. Trimming took 6 bases from V and 11 from J; bases not matched to a gene: 9. Germline V gives CDR1 SNHLY, CDR2 FYNNEI. The CDR3 has 13 amino acids. In nucleotides, the CDR3 is TGTGCCAGCAGGGGACAGGCCAGAGGGACCCAGCATTTT. This gives the protein CASRGQARGTQHF.

This clonotype was seen at least ten times. This chain uses TRBV19 with TRBJ1-6; D unresolved. Germline CDR1 and CDR2: LNHDA and SQIVND (reference sequence). The length of the CDR3 is 14 residues. V lost 3 bases and J 7 bases, leaving 10 bases between the germline ends. The CDR3 bases are TGTGCCAGTAGTATTGGCACAGTGAATTCACCCCTCCACTTT. It specifies CASSIGTVNSPLHF.

The chain links TRBV4-3 to TRBJ1-2, with TRBD1 as a possible D gene (5 bases). The germline CDR1 and CDR2 sequences are LGHNA and YSLEER. V was cut by 4 bases and J by 5 bases, with 14 bases left in between. CDR3 length: 14 residues. The CDR3 here is CASSPTTGMYGYTF. CDR3 DNA sequence: TGCGCCAGCAGCCCAACCACAGGCATGTATGGCTACACCTTC.

This clonotype was counted ten times or more. V is TRBV9 and J is TRBJ2-1; TRBD2 might be the D (7 bases). V gave up 0 bases and J gave up 5 bases, with 15 bases separating them. This CDR3 is 16 amino acids long. CDR1 and CDR2 (germline): SGDLS, YYNGEE. The DNA for the CDR3 is TGTGCCAGCAGCGTAGTCTCGGGGGGCATTCACAATGAGCAGTTCTTC. Encoded protein: CASSVVSGGIHNEQFF.

The V call is TRBV29-1, the J call TRBJ1-1; D is undetermined. The ends were cut back, 3 bases at V and 3 bases at J, with 5 bases in the middle. The CDR3 contains 11 residues. Germline lookup yields CDR1 SQVTM and CDR2 ANQGSEA. CDR3: CSVDPDTEAFF. In DNA form, the CDR3 reads TGCAGCGTTGACCCTGACACTGAAGCTTTCTTT. The complete variable domain, with remaining parts taken from reference TRBV29-1 and TRBJ1-1, reads SAVISQKPSRDICQRGTSLTIQCQVDSQVTMMFWYRQQPGQSLTLIATANQGSEATYESGFVIDKFPISRPNLTFSTLTVSNMSPEDSSIYLCSVDPDTEAFFGQGTRLTVV.

The V gene is TRBV18, the J gene TRBJ1-6, with 10 bases identical to TRBD1. CDR1 is KGHSH, CDR2 LQKENI, per germline. The CDR3 sequence is 15 residues long. The V and J ends lost 5 bases and 8 bases, in that order; junction bases with no gene match: 6. The chain's CDR3 is CASSDGTGVYSPLHF. CDR3 DNA: TGTGCCAGCTCAGACGGGACAGGGGTATATTCACCCCTCCACTTT.

The chain couples TRBV10-2 to TRBJ1-2; 8 nucleotides line up with TRBD1. CDR1 and CDR2 from the germline V gene are WSHSY and SAAADI. The CDR3 is 16 residues long. The ends lost 4 bases at V and 1 base at J; junction bases unmatched: 8. CDR3 sequence: CASSVNGQGLNYGYTF. Written as DNA, the CDR3 is TGCGCCAGCAGTGTAAACGGACAGGGCCTTAACTATGGCTACACCTTC.